This entry features one TCR beta chain sequence. The specificity of this receptor is unknown. No clone much larger than this one lies a single base away; base qualities are absent. The sample is drawn from a study of CD8 T cells in Susac syndrome (dated by TCRdb to the late 2010s). Looking at the study overall: Whether CD8+ T cell activation and differentiation in Susac syndrome was antigen driven was tested using repertoire sequencing. Summary of the overall study and its limitations: The study acknowledged that relatively few individuals were included in the TCR sequencing and HLA analysis.

High-throughput TCR beta sequencing profiled peripheral blood CD8+ and CD4+ T cells from healthy donors, Susac syndrome patients and multiple sclerosis patients. Multiple sclerosis controls were treatment-naive patients with stable or active relapsing-remitting disease fulfilling revised McDonald criteria. Bulk CD8+ and CD4+ T cells were purified by magnetic negative isolation, whereas CD8+ TEMRA cells were enriched by FACS. Blood was collected in EDTA tubes and processed within 24 hours, with PBMCs isolated through density gradient centrifugation. PBMCs intended for TCR sequencing were frozen in liquid nitrogen and were later thawed in a 37 degrees C water bath. A purity of at least 90% was achieved for sorted or isolated CD4+, CD8+ and CD8+ TEMRA cells. RNA was extracted with the RNeasy kit and 0.5 to 1 ug was reverse transcribed using random hexamers. The immunoSEQ multiplex PCR assay, covering 54 Vbeta and 13 Jbeta segments, was used to amplify TCR beta CDR3 regions. To correct PCR amplification bias, a synthetic template baseline was used for both primer optimization and computational correction. Processing in the source paper ran as follows. Reads were annotated to V, D and J genes according to IMGT and were analyzed with immunoSEQ Analyzer, with only productive sequences retained. Clonality was computed as one minus Shannon entropy normalized by log2 of the number of productive unique sequences. Public and private clones were assessed among the 100 most prevalent clones of each patient and control. A clone was defined as Susac-specific if it was absent from the healthy and MS cohorts, from roughly 990 published viral clones and from other ImmuneACCESS disease sequences. Using fastp at Q25 and MiXCR, TCRdb reprocessed the public reads and kept productive beta chains. When rows share a CDR3 protein, they turn into one entry using the most common DNA and genes. The authors' filters were not applied to this entry. Here the sample has about 200,000 distinct CDR3 sequences; 90% to 95% occur a single time. The ten largest make up 0.093% of the sample.

A distance of 8 bases separates the germline ends of V and J, which lose 4 bases and 8 bases respectively. The CDR3 spans 10 residues, from the cysteine through the phenylalanine. Only CDR3 DNA is held: 30 bases, read in frame from base 1. CDR1 and CDR2 were assigned from the germline V gene (reference sequence) as DFQATT and SNEGSKA. The chain uses TRBV20-1 and TRBJ1-2, with the D gene not clear enough to name. Specimen: CD4+ T cells from PBMCs. This TCR came from a human donor with multiple sclerosis. The CDR3 has the sequence CSAKSKGYTF. The nucleotide sequence reads TGCAGTGCTAAATCGAAGGGCTACACCTTC.